A single sample is the source of the 22 T cell receptor beta chains below, sequenced in a study of tumor-infiltrating lymphocytes in primary liver carcinoma. A constant-region primer served to make TCR beta cDNA from approximately 490 ng total RNA. Slightly modified ARM-PCR with three nested multiplex PCR rounds yielded TCR beta libraries. TRBV1-TRBV30 forward primers and a C-beta reverse primer were used in the first two PCR rounds, which each ran for around 11 cycles. TCRdb itself ran the multiplex PCR reads through MiXCR, one entry per CDR3 protein. This sample has some 30,000 distinct CDR3 sequences; over 60% occur once, and the top ten carry 35% to 40%. Unsorted bulk tissue (about 20-30 mg) underwent RNA and DNA co-extraction. Specimen: liver tumor tissue from sampling region 5. The subset here: tumor region T5, tumor centre. The receptor source for this set is a man aged 40-49 years with primary liver carcinoma and hepatitis B virus infection.

As for this clonotype: The CDR3 does not close with the conserved phenylalanine or tryptophan, likely indicating a read error. The rearrangement uses TRBV11-1 and TRBJ1-1; D is undetermined. The CDR3 spans 13 residues. Germline loops: CDR1 SGHAT, CDR2 FQDESV (reference sequence). The CDR3 is CTRSRQVNTEAFI. CDR3 in DNA: TGTACCAGAAGCCGCCAGGTGAACACTGAGGCTTTCATT.

This clonotype showed up just once. The junction does not match germline at one end; this may be a read error. V gene TRBV6-6 combines with J gene TRBJ1-5; tentative D call: TRBD1 (5 bases). The CDR3 runs to 18 residues. Germline CDR1 reads MNHNY; CDR2 reads SVGAGI (reference sequence). CDR3 nucleotides: TGTGCTAGCAGCCAATTCTCGGGGGTTGGTGATAGCAATCAGCACCAGCATTTT. Translation: CASSQFSGVGDSNQHQHF.

The chain is built from TRBV11-1 and TRBJ2-5, with D maybe TRBD1 (6 bases). The CDR3 loop spans 13 amino acids. Germline-derived CDR1 and CDR2 are SGHAT and FQDESV (reference sequence). The germline V and J ends were trimmed by 5 bases and 2 bases, with 9 bases remaining between them. CDR3 amino acids: CASSPGVQETQYF. CDR3 coding DNA: TGTGCCAGCAGCCCAGGGGTGCAAGAGACCCAGTACTTC.

This clonotype came up a few times. The chain combines TRBV12-3 or TRBV12-4 with TRBJ2-7; D remains ambiguous. Trimming removed 7 bases at V and 0 bases at J, with 13 bases between. This CDR3 is built from 14 residues. In DNA form, the CDR3 reads TGTGCCAGCACTTCTAGGCTAGACTCCTACGAGCAGTACTTC. Amino acids: CASTSRLDSYEQYF.

This chain connects TRBV12-3 or TRBV12-4 to TRBJ2-7; maybe TRBD1 (6 bases). This CDR3 spans 15 amino acids. V lost 1 base to trimming and J lost 3 bases, with 13 bases between them. The CDR3 is CASSLVAGVNYEQYF. The CDR3 DNA reads as TGTGCCAGCAGTTTAGTCGCAGGGGTTAACTACGAGCAGTACTTC.

Concerning this clonotype: This is likely a read error, given that the CDR3 carries no conserved phenylalanine or tryptophan at its end. It is unclear where the CDR3 begins or ends on the DNA, so no DNA is shown, and the CDR3 is as TCRdb lists it. V and J are TRBV6-2 or TRBV6-3 and TRBJ1-1; the table's D call, TRBD1, was not checked against the DNA. Germline CDR1 MNHEY, CDR2 SVGEGT. A total of 13 residues make up the CDR3, ends included. This chain's CDR3 is CASEEGQGGGALL.

Remarks on this clonotype: One end of the junction does not line up with germline, which may come from a read error. V usage is TRBV4-1 and J usage is TRBJ2-5; 8 bases align to TRBD2. The CDR3 runs 18 residues. The germline V gene encodes CDR1 MGHRA and CDR2 YSYEKL. The DNA of the CDR3 is TGCGCCAGCAGCCAAGAAACCCGGTCCTCCACAGCGGGGGAGACCCAGCACTTC. It codes for CASSQETRSSTAGETQHF.

There are many counts of this clonotype. The V call is TRBV19, the J call TRBJ2-7, with D uncertain. The CDR3 loop spans 12 amino acids. Germline-derived CDR1 and CDR2 are LNHDA and SQIVND (reference sequence). V lost 4 bases and J lost 2, with 6 bases in between. This CDR3 reads CASSSQAYEQYF. The CDR3 DNA sequence: TGTGCCAGTAGTAGCCAGGCCTACGAGCAGTACTTC.

This clonotype was found a few times. This sequence may be a read error, since a much larger clone differs from it by one base. The chain combines TRBV28 with TRBJ2-4; D perhaps matches TRBD1 (5 bases). The germline V gene encodes CDR1 MDHEN and CDR2 SYDVKM. This CDR3 is 17 amino acids long. The CDR3 sequence is CASSLVSGPRFSNIQHF. The CDR3, as DNA: TGTGCCAGCAGTTTAGTTTCAGGGCCCCGGTTCTCGAACATTCAGCACTTC.

Worth noting for this clonotype: Its ends do not fully match the called genes, so a read error is possible. This sequence joins TRBV4-1 and TRBJ2-1; D is unclear. Per the germline V gene, CDR1 is MGHRA and CDR2 is YSYEKL. The CDR3 extends over 15 amino acids. The CDR3 nucleotides read TGCGCCAGCAGCCCGCTCAGCAACAACAACAATGAGCATTTCTTC. As protein: CASSPLSNNNNEHFF.

On this clonotype: Because it lacks the conserved phenylalanine or tryptophan at the end, this CDR3 is likely a read error. V and J are TRBV4-2 and TRBJ2-3; weak D call: TRBD2 (5 bases). Germline loops: CDR1 LGHNA, CDR2 YNFKEQ. There are 18 residues in the CDR3. The CDR3, as DNA: TGTGCCAGCAACCAAGTGGCGCTTCTAGCAGGAGCGACAGATACGCAGTATTCT. Protein sequence: CASNQVALLAGATDTQYS.

This chain joins TRBV5-4 and TRBJ2-1; D call uncertain. V lost 0 bases and J lost 6, with 7 bases in between. Germline V CDR1 and CDR2: SGHNT, YYREEE (reference sequence). This CDR3 contains 13 residues. CDR3 loop: CASSLEQSNEQFF. In DNA, the CDR3 is TGTGCCAGCAGCTTGGAACAGTCCAATGAGCAGTTCTTC.

As regards this clonotype: A read error is likely, as this CDR3 ends without the conserved phenylalanine or tryptophan. The rearrangement joins TRBV5-5 to TRBJ2-7; D possibly corresponds to TRBD1 (5 bases). This CDR3 region has 15 residues. The germline gives CDR1 SGHKS, CDR2 YYEKEE (reference sequence). The CDR3 DNA reads TGTGCCAGCAGTTTGGCAGGGTGGAGCTCCTACGAGCAGTACATC. Translated: CASSLAGWSSYEQYI.

A note on this clonotype: A much larger clone lies one base from this, so it may be a read error. This chain links TRBV7-9 with TRBJ2-5; TRBD1 agrees at 9 bases. The CDR3 runs 13 residues. V gave up 9 bases and J gave up 4 bases; unmatched junction bases: 6. Germline CDR1 reads SEHNR; CDR2 reads FQNEAQ (reference sequence). The CDR3 coding sequence is TGTGCCAGGAGACCGACAGGGGGAGAGACCCAGTACTTC. The encoded protein is CARRPTGGETQYF.

About this clonotype itself: Being one base from a much bigger clone, this may be a read error. The chain uses TRBV12-3 or TRBV12-4 and TRBJ1-4, with TRBD1 matching over 8 bases. Losses at the gene ends were 5 bases for V and 5 bases for J; bases not matched to a gene: 10. CDR3 size: 16 residues. The CDR3 coding sequence is TGTGCCAGCAGTCCACAGGGGGGACGCGTGAATGAAAAACTGTTTTTT. Its translation: CASSPQGGRVNEKLFF.

This clonotype was detected only once. Being one base from a much bigger clone, this may be a read error. The chain uses TRBV9 and TRBJ2-4; 7 bases agree with TRBD1. Germline assignment: CDR1 SGDLS and CDR2 YYNGEE. The CDR3 runs 13 residues. V shed 4 bases, J shed 7 bases, and the junction held 5 bases outside the gene matches. CDR3 sequence: CASSPGQRNIQYF. In nucleotides, the CDR3 is TGTGCCAGCAGCCCGGGACAGCGGAACATTCAGTACTTC.

Notes on this clonotype: As the CDR3 is not closed by the conserved phenylalanine or tryptophan, this likely results from a read error. V and J are TRBV4-2 and TRBJ2-3; tentatively, D is TRBD2 (5 bases). This CDR3 contains 18 residues. Per germline, CDR1 LGHNA and CDR2 YNFKEQ. CDR3 coding DNA: TGCGCCAGCAGCCAAGTGGCGCTTCTAGAGGGAGCGACAGATACGCAGTATTCT. Amino acid sequence: CASSQVALLEGATDTQYS.

A few counts support this clonotype. This may arise from a read error, as a much more abundant clone is one base away. The chain joins TRBV15 to TRBJ1-1; TRBD1 is a possible D gene (6 bases). V lost 8 bases and J 5 bases, leaving 15 bases between the germline ends. Germline CDR1 reads LNHNV; CDR2 reads YYDKDF (reference sequence). The CDR3 is made up of 13 amino acids. CDR3 region: CATSKGVYTEAFF. The CDR3 region has the DNA TGTGCCACCTCCAAGGGGGTTTATACTGAAGCTTTCTTT.

This clonotype turned up a few times. Since no conserved phenylalanine or tryptophan closes the CDR3, a read error is the likely cause. The V call is TRBV6-6, the J call TRBJ2-2, with 13 bases that match TRBD2. The CDR3 runs to 20 residues. Germline V lookup: CDR1 MNHNY, CDR2 SVGAGI (reference sequence). DNA of the CDR3: TGTGCCAGCAGTCCGCTTGTGGGACTAGCGGGGCCAACGAATACCGGGGAGCTGTTTTTA. Protein product: CASSPLVGLAGPTNTGELFL.

A note on this clonotype: The junction and the germline gene differ at one end; a read error may be behind it. The chain couples TRBV28 to TRBJ2-6, with D possibly being TRBD1 or TRBD2 (5 bases each). Germline loops: CDR1 MDHEN, CDR2 SYDVKM. The CDR3 length is 16 residues. In DNA, the CDR3 is TGTGCCAGCTGTTTACCGGGGACGGGTGGGGCCAACGTCTTGACTTTC. It yields the protein CASCLPGTGGANVLTF.

This clonotype was found a few times. V is TRBV18 and J is TRBJ1-6; 10 positions agree with TRBD1. This CDR3 has 14 amino acids. With V trimmed by 3 bases and J by 11 bases, 4 bases remained unmatched. Germline lookup yields CDR1 KGHSH and CDR2 LQKENI. The CDR3 protein is CASSPGQGNTPLHF. CDR3 DNA: TGTGCCAGCTCACCGGGACAGGGGAATACACCCCTCCACTTT.

Notes on this clonotype: A read error may produce the germline difference seen at one junction end. The chain carries TRBV4-1 and TRBJ1-2, with TRBD1 identical over 7 bases. CDR3 length: 16 residues. Germline CDR1 and CDR2: MGHRA and YSYEKL. The CDR3 protein is CSSSQVLRGGYYGNTF. The CDR3 coding sequence is TGCTCCAGCAGCCAAGTATTGCGAGGGGGCTACTATGGCAACACCTTC.